Detailed here is one T cell receptor beta chain. This clone may be a read error of a much larger clone one base away. Germline DNA was also extracted, with blood RNA taken from unsorted whole blood. The data derive from a study of tumor-infiltrating lymphocytes in primary liver carcinoma. V dropped 5 bases and J dropped 4; count of bases not matched to a gene: 10. Germline V gives CDR1 MGHRA, CDR2 YSYEKL. CDR3 length equals 16 residues. Reverse transcription of about 500 ng total RNA with a constant-region primer produced TCR beta cDNA. Nested multiplex PCR, run for three rounds with slightly modified ARM-PCR, yielded TCR beta libraries. The first two PCR rounds used TRBV1-TRBV30 forward primers with a C-beta reverse primer, around 10 cycles each. TCRdb recomputed calls from the multiplex PCR reads with MiXCR, one row per CDR3 protein. The sample has 300,000 to 350,000 distinct CDR3 sequences, approximately 64% seen once.

This chain uses TRBV4-1 with TRBJ2-3, with 9 bases aligning to TRBD2. The receptor was isolated from a man aged 35 to 55 with primary liver carcinoma and hepatitis B virus infection. Input material: peripheral blood. In nucleotides, the CDR3 is TGCGCCAGCAGCGACGGGATTAGCGGGAGCCCAGATACGCAGTATTTT. It is translated as CASSDGISGSPDTQYF.